The 17 T cell receptor beta chains below come from one sample, sequenced in a study of technical replicates of blood from several donors. Assay used: immunoSEQ multiplex PCR; TCRdb lists only in-frame clones, some missing. The table has under 80,000 clones, roughly 96% seen once; the top ten hold approximately 0.2%. Input material: T cells isolated from PBMCs. These receptors were obtained from a human donor in good health.

CDR3 region: CASNLAGTHETQYF. CDR3 sequence (DNA): TGTGCCAGCAACCTAGCGGGTACCCACGAGACCCAGTACTTC. The chain has TRBV28 and TRBJ2-5; 8 nucleotides align to TRBD2. Germline lookup yields CDR1 MDHEN and CDR2 SYDVKM. The CDR3 is 14 residues long. The trim removed 7 bases at V and 5 bases at J, leaving 9 bases unmatched.

V is TRBV10-3 and J is TRBJ2-2; 10 bases line up with TRBD2. V lost 10 bases, J lost 0 bases, and 11 bases stayed unmatched. This CDR3 is built from 17 residues. CDR1 ENHRY and CDR2 SYGVKD come from the germline V gene. CDR3 protein: CATSTGSGRANTGELFF. Written as DNA, the CDR3 is TGTGCCACCTCCACTGGCAGCGGGAGGGCGAACACCGGGGAGCTGTTTTTT.

The chain uses TRBV27 and TRBJ2-6; weak D call: TRBD2 (5 bases). V lost 3 bases and J lost 0, with 18 bases in between. CDR1 MNHEY and CDR2 SMNVEV come from the germline V gene (reference sequence). The CDR3 contains 19 residues. The CDR3 coding sequence is TGTGCCAGCAGTTTGTTGTTTCGGGGTCGAAGCTCTGGGGCCAACGTCCTGACTTTC. Its protein product is CASSLLFRGRSSGANVLTF.

V usage is TRBV7-9 and J usage is TRBJ1-1, with TRBD1 matching over 8 bases. With V trimmed by 5 bases and J by 8 bases, 10 bases remained unmatched. Germline V gene sequence: CDR1 SEHNR, CDR2 FQNEAQ (reference sequence). This CDR3 is built from 14 residues. As DNA, the CDR3 is TGTGCCAGCAGCGGACCTCAGGGGGCCAGGGAAGCTTTCTTT. It yields the protein CASSGPQGAREAFF.

J is TRBJ1-3 and V is TRBV18; D remains ambiguous. V dropped 6 bases and J dropped 0 bases, with 18 bases sitting between them. Germline CDR1 KGHSH, CDR2 LQKENI. CDR3 length: 17 residues. The CDR3 region has the DNA TGTGCCAGCTCCCCAGCTGTTGACATTCTCTCTGGAAACACCATATATTTT. Protein sequence: CASSPAVDILSGNTIYF.

V usage is TRBV4-1 and J usage is TRBJ2-7; 10 nucleotides align to TRBD1. CDR3 length equals 16 residues. The V and J ends lost 1 base and 6 bases, in that order; junction bases with no gene match: 9. Looked up from germline, CDR1 is MGHRA and CDR2 is YSYEKL. This CDR3 is CASSQGRGTGVREQYF. The CDR3, as DNA: TGCGCCAGCAGCCAAGGGCGCGGGACAGGGGTCCGCGAGCAGTACTTC.

This clone was picked up one time. The chain links TRBV5-1 to TRBJ1-5; unclear D gene. CDR1 and CDR2 (germline): SGHRS, YFSETQ. The CDR3 runs to 15 residues. V lost 3 bases to trimming and J lost 4 bases, with 14 bases between them. The DNA for the CDR3 is TGCGCCAGCAGCTCAGGACCGGGAACGAATCAGCCCCAGCATTTT. This gives the protein CASSSGPGTNQPQHF.

The rearrangement joins TRBV6-4 to TRBJ2-5; D is unresolved. With 3 bases removed from V and 6 bases from J, the gap between germline ends came to 14 bases. Germline CDR1 MRHNA, CDR2 SNTAGT. The CDR3 contains 14 residues. CDR3: CASSEHGDDKTQYF. The DNA for the CDR3 is TGTGCCAGCAGTGAACATGGTGATGATAAGACCCAGTACTTC.

The chain joins TRBV5-1 to TRBJ1-4, with D uncertain. CDR1 is SGHRS, CDR2 YFSETQ, per germline. V was trimmed by 3 bases and J by 0 bases, leaving 6 bases between them. This CDR3 region has 14 residues. This CDR3 reads CASSSEATNEKLFF. The CDR3 nucleotides are TGCGCCAGCAGCTCAGAAGCAACTAATGAAAAACTGTTTTTT. Supplemented by reference TRBV5-1 and TRBJ1-4, the full variable domain reads KAGVTQTPRYLIKTRGQQVTLSCSPISGHRSVSWYQQTPGQGLQFLFEYFSETQRNKGNFPGRFSGRQFSNSRSEMNVSTLELGDSALYLCASSSEATNEKLFFGSGTQLSVL.

This chain uses TRBV6-5 with TRBJ1-2; 9 bases are shared with TRBD1. J was trimmed by 5 bases and V by 6 bases; bases with no gene match: 10. Germline values: CDR1 MNHEY, CDR2 SVGAGI. CDR3 length: 15 amino acids. The CDR3 spells CASRVPGQGGYGYTF. DNA for the CDR3: TGTGCCAGCAGGGTCCCGGGACAGGGTGGATATGGCTACACCTTC.

CDR3 coding DNA: TGCGCCAGTTCCCCCCCGGGGGATGAGCAGTTCTTC. This codes for CASSPPGDEQFF. The chain uses TRBV5-1 and TRBJ2-1; maybe TRBD2 (6 bases). V dropped 8 bases and J dropped 8 bases, with 14 bases sitting between them. Looked up from germline, CDR1 is SGHRS and CDR2 is YFSETQ. The CDR3 sequence is 12 residues long. The variable domain in full, completed from reference TRBV5-1 and TRBJ2-1, reads KAGVTQTPRYLIKTRGQQVTLSCSPISGHRSVSWYQQTPGQGLQFLFEYFSETQRNKGNFPGRFSGRQFSNSRSEMNVSTLELGDSALYLCASSPPGDEQFFGPGTRLTVL.

CDR3 DNA sequence: TGCGCCAGCAGCTTGTCGGGTCAAGAGACCCAGTACTTC. It is translated as CASSLSGQETQYF. This sequence joins TRBV5-1 and TRBJ2-5; D unclear. The germline V gene has CDR1 SGHRS and CDR2 YFSETQ. CDR3 length: 13 residues. Trimming removed 1 base from V and 2 bases from J, with 6 bases in between.

This clone was counted a single time. CDR3 in amino acids: CASRLLAVGWDTQYF. The CDR3 DNA reads TGTGCCAGCAGACTACTAGCGGTTGGATGGGATACGCAGTATTTT. This chain connects TRBV6-1 to TRBJ2-3, with 8 bases fitting TRBD2. The CDR3 loop spans 15 amino acids. The germline CDR1 and CDR2 sequences are MNHNS and SASEGT. The trim removed 6 bases at V and 6 bases at J, leaving 11 bases unmatched.

The chain carries TRBV21-1 and TRBJ1-3. TRBV21-1 is annotated as a pseudogene. The CDR3 is made up of 18 amino acids. CDR3: CASSKFVRRPSSGNTIYF. The DNA of the CDR3 is TGTGCCAGCAGCAAATTCGTAAGGCGGCCAAGCTCTGGAAACACCATATATTTT.

This chain connects TRBV7-6 to TRBJ1-6; 9 bases match TRBD1. CDR1 is SGHVS and CDR2 is FNYEAQ in the germline V gene. The V gene end was trimmed by 6 bases and the J gene end by 4 bases; junction bases not matched to a gene: 10. The CDR3 spans 17 residues. The CDR3 is CASRAGTGSLYNSPLHF. The CDR3 DNA reads TGTGCCAGCAGGGCCGGGACAGGGTCCTTGTATAATTCACCCCTCCACTTT. Full variable domain (remainder filled in from reference TRBV7-6 and TRBJ1-6): GAGVSQSPRYKVTKRGQDVALRCDPISGHVSLYWYRQALGQGPEFLTYFNYEAQQDKSGLPNDRFSAERPEGSISTLTIQRTEQRDSAMYRCASRAGTGSLYNSPLHFGNGTRLTVT.

The rearrangement links TRBV27 to TRBJ2-2; D is unclear. Looked up from germline, CDR1 is MNHEY and CDR2 is SMNVEV (reference sequence). This CDR3 contains 17 residues. V was pared by 4 bases and J by 2 bases, with 17 bases between. CDR3 loop: CASSSPSWLGNTGELFF. The CDR3 bases are TGTGCCAGCAGTTCACCTTCTTGGCTAGGCAACACCGGGGAGCTGTTTTTT.

The chain has TRBV2 and TRBJ1-3; D is undetermined. CDR1 and CDR2 from the germline V gene are SNHLY and FYNNEI. Trimming took off 7 bases at V and 7 bases at J, with 11 bases between the two ends. This CDR3 region has 12 residues. The CDR3 reads CASKGEGNTIYF. CDR3 sequence (DNA): TGTGCCAGCAAGGGAGAAGGGAACACCATATATTTT.